The present TCR beta chain was sequenced within a study of T cell changes during pregnancy in multiple sclerosis. This clone was recorded once. TCRdb's table, derived via immunoSEQ multiplex PCR, lists solely in-frame clones and lacks some. The sample has about 46,000 clones, 85% to 95% seen once. Germline V gene data show CDR1 as SGHTA and CDR2 as FQGTGA. CDR3 length: 14 amino acids. The V and J ends lost 2 bases and 5 bases respectively, with 12 bases between them. The sequence came from a female donor with multiple sclerosis, enrolled in a pregnancy study. The material was CD8+ T cells from peripheral blood mononuclear cells, obtained after pregnancy. The rearrangement joins TRBV7-3 to TRBJ1-1; no clear D. CDR3: CASSLSGGPTEAFF. CDR3 bases: TGTGCCAGCAGCTTATCAGGCGGGCCGACTGAAGCTTTCTTT.